These 30 T cell receptor beta chains came from one sample sequenced in a study of beta chain features in type 1 diabetes. Study observations and caveats: The study found moderately but significantly shorter TCRB CDR3s in all four CD4+ subsets of Type 1 diabetes patients.

The entirety of the isolated RNA underwent reverse transcription, so expressed TCRB transcripts were sequenced. Measured with immunoSEQ multiplex PCR; TCRdb has only the in-frame clones, and not every one. This sample has a few hundred thousand clones, with around an eighth found just once. No cognate antigen is known for these TCRs. Sequencing was performed on naive CD4+ T cells from blood. Receptors were obtained from a woman younger than 30 with type 1 diabetes.

The chain recombines TRBV30 with TRBJ2-1; D is unclear. CDR3 length: 14 residues. Looked up from germline, CDR1 is GTSNPN and CDR2 is SVGIG (reference sequence). With 2 bases removed from V and 3 bases from J, the gap between germline ends came to 11 bases. In DNA, the CDR3 is TGTGCCTGGAGTCCAGGCGCCCACTACAATGAGCAGTTCTTC. Protein product: CAWSPGAHYNEQFF. The full variable domain, rest sourced from reference TRBV30 and TRBJ2-1, is SQTIHQWPATLVQPVGSPLSLECTVEGTSNPNLYWYRQAAGRGLQLLFYSVGIGQISSEVPQNLSASRPQDRQFILSSKKLLLSDSGFYLCAWSPGAHYNEQFFGPGTRLTVL.

This clone was observed a few times. The J gene is TRBJ1-2, the V gene TRBV27, with TRBD1 matching over 7 bases. The CDR3 covers 13 residues. From germline, CDR1 is MNHEY and CDR2 SMNVEV (reference sequence). V was clipped by 7 bases and J by 5 bases; unmatched bases: 7. In DNA form, the CDR3 reads TGTGCCAGCAAGGGGCCGGGACAGTATGGCTACACCTTC. As protein: CASKGPGQYGYTF.

A few counts support this clone. This chain joins TRBV4-1 and TRBJ2-5; D not resolved. This CDR3 region has 15 residues. The V end was cut by 0 bases, the J end by 0 bases, with 8 bases between. CDR1 is MGHRA and CDR2 is YSYEKL in the germline V gene. CDR3: CASSQDPYYQETQYF. In nucleotides, the CDR3 is TGCGCCAGCAGCCAAGATCCGTACTACCAAGAGACCCAGTACTTC.

In its sample, this clone was seen a few times. DNA for the CDR3: TGTGCCAGCAGAACTGGGGCTGTGGGGACCCAGTACTTC. It encodes CASRTGAVGTQYF. This chain uses TRBV28 with TRBJ2-5; TRBD1 might be the D (5 bases). The CDR3 is 13 amino acids. Germline lookup yields CDR1 MDHEN and CDR2 SYDVKM. Trimming stripped 6 bases from V and 7 bases from J, with 15 bases between.

This clone was seen more than once but under ten times. V gene TRBV30 combines with J gene TRBJ1-3; D call uncertain. V was cut by 2 bases and J by 0 bases, with 11 bases left in between. Germline CDR1 reads GTSNPN; CDR2 reads SVGIG (reference sequence). This CDR3 comprises 15 residues. The CDR3 here is CAWSPGVASGNTIYF. As DNA, the CDR3 is TGTGCCTGGAGTCCCGGAGTTGCCTCTGGAAACACCATATATTTT.

This clone came up a few times. The chain links TRBV18 to TRBJ2-7, with 8 bases lining up with TRBD1. The CDR3 contains 16 residues. Germline values: CDR1 KGHSH, CDR2 LQKENI. V dropped 2 bases and J dropped 1; count of bases not matched to a gene: 7. CDR3 residues: CASSPRGQGASYEQYF. In DNA, the CDR3 is TGTGCCAGCTCACCAAGGGGGCAGGGGGCGTCCTACGAGCAGTACTTC.

The chain employs TRBV18 and TRBJ1-2, with D unclear. The CDR3 runs to 14 residues. V was pared by 3 bases and J by 6 bases, with 14 bases between. CDR1 KGHSH and CDR2 LQKENI come from the germline V gene. CDR3 residues: CASSPSITNDGYTF. In nucleotides, the CDR3 is TGTGCCAGCTCACCTTCTATCACCAATGATGGCTACACCTTC.

This clone is a singleton in its sample. This rearrangement joins TRBV10-2 to TRBJ2-1; perhaps TRBD2 as D (6 bases). This CDR3 has 14 amino acids. The germline V and J ends were trimmed by 5 bases and 2 bases, with 10 bases remaining between them. The germline V gene has CDR1 WSHSY and CDR2 SAAADI. The CDR3 DNA sequence: TGCGCCAGCAGTACTAGCTCCCCCTACAATGAGCAGTTCTTC. This encodes CASSTSSPYNEQFF.

The V and J genes are TRBV7-2 and TRBJ2-1, with 8 nucleotides matching TRBD2. This CDR3 is 20 amino acids long. The V segment lost 0 bases and the J segment 2 bases; nucleotides outside the gene matches: 15. CDR1 SGHTA and CDR2 FQGNSA come from the germline V gene. As DNA, the CDR3 is TGTGCCAGCAGCTTAGCGTTTAAGCGGGAGCCCACTCGACCCTACAATGAGCAGTTCTTC. Protein: CASSLAFKREPTRPYNEQFF.

This chain uses TRBV11-2 with TRBJ1-1; maybe TRBD1 (6 bases). Per the germline V gene, CDR1 is SGHAT and CDR2 is FQNNGV. The CDR3 covers 12 residues. Trimming left V 5 bases short and J 7 bases short, with 11 bases between. The CDR3 spells CASSLTGFEAFF. The CDR3 region has the DNA TGTGCCAGCAGCCTGACAGGTTTTGAAGCTTTCTTT.

In this sample, this clone turned up a few times. The chain employs TRBV29-1 and TRBJ2-7; maybe TRBD2 (7 bases). CDR3 length equals 14 residues. With 4 bases removed from V and 2 bases from J, the gap between germline ends came to 15 bases. Germline loops: CDR1 SQVTM, CDR2 ANQGSEA. CDR3 region: CSVVSMGGPYEQYF. The CDR3 DNA is TGCAGCGTTGTTTCCATGGGGGGGCCCTACGAGCAGTACTTC.

The chain couples TRBV2 to TRBJ2-7, with TRBD2 as a possible D gene (5 bases). The CDR3 consists of 12 residues. Trimming left V 5 bases short and J 3 bases short, with 8 bases between. Germline V gene sequence: CDR1 SNHLY, CDR2 FYNNEI. The CDR3 DNA follows: TGTGCCAGCAGTCCCACTAGCTACGAGCAGTACTTC. This sequence encodes CASSPTSYEQYF.

The chain joins TRBV28 to TRBJ2-3; 7 positions agree with TRBD2. The CDR3 consists of 17 residues. Germline V gives CDR1 MDHEN, CDR2 SYDVKM. V shed 3 bases, J shed 2 bases, and the junction held 11 bases outside the gene matches. The chain's CDR3 is CASSFYASGRNTDTQYF. The CDR3 DNA follows: TGTGCCAGCAGTTTTTATGCTAGCGGCCGCAACACAGATACGCAGTATTTT. The full variable domain, its missing parts supplied by reference TRBV28 and TRBJ2-3, is DVKVTQSSRYLVKRTGEKVFLECVQDMDHENMFWYRQDPGLGLRLIYFSYDVKMKEKGDIPEGYSVSREKKERFSLILESASTNQTSMYLCASSFYASGRNTDTQYFGPGTRLTVL.

In this sample, this clone turned up a few times. The V gene is TRBV5-1, the J gene TRBJ2-7; 9 nucleotides align to TRBD1. Trimming removed 4 bases from V and 3 bases from J; junction bases left unmatched: 5. The CDR3 has 14 residues. Germline V CDR1 and CDR2: SGHRS, YFSETQ. The CDR3 protein is CASSGGTGIYEQYF. The DNA of the CDR3 is TGCGCCAGCAGCGGCGGGACAGGGATCTACGAGCAGTACTTC.

This chain links TRBV28 with TRBJ1-2; possible D gene TRBD1, 6 bases. The CDR3 runs 14 residues. Trimming pared 4 bases from V and 0 bases from J, leaving 9 bases between. Germline V gene lookup returns CDR1 MDHEN and CDR2 SYDVKM. Here the CDR3 reads CASSSYRANYGYTF. The CDR3 region has the DNA TGTGCCAGCAGTTCATACAGGGCTAACTATGGCTACACCTTC.

This clone was observed a few times. This chain uses TRBV9 with TRBJ1-1, with D possibly TRBD1 on 5 matching bases. V lost 3 bases to trimming and J lost 0 bases, with 12 bases between them. Germline assignment: CDR1 SGDLS and CDR2 YYNGEE. CDR3 length: 15 residues. The chain's CDR3 is CASSDRQNLNTEAFF. The CDR3 region has the DNA TGTGCCAGCAGCGATAGACAGAACCTGAACACTGAAGCTTTCTTT.

This clone was observed a few times. The chain couples TRBV19 to TRBJ1-2; no definite D call. The CDR3 is 16 residues long. In germline, CDR1 is LNHDA, CDR2 SQIVND (reference sequence). Trimming shortened V by 8 bases and J by 8 bases, and 27 bases separated the two germline ends. CDR3 region: CASSTTPSPGRKGYTF. The CDR3 DNA reads as TGTGCCAGTTCAACCACGCCTAGCCCGGGGAGAAAGGGCTACACCTTC.

The chain carries TRBV19 and TRBJ2-7; TRBD2 aligns across 7 bases. This CDR3 has 14 amino acids. The V segment lost 10 bases and the J segment 0 bases; nucleotides outside the gene matches: 9. Looked up from germline, CDR1 is LNHDA and CDR2 is SQIVND (reference sequence). CDR3 sequence reads: CATRASGSSYEQYV. As DNA, the CDR3 is TGTGCCACCAGGGCTAGCGGAAGCTCCTACGAGCAGTACGTC.

The CDR3 reads CASSLQGYGANVLTF. The CDR3 DNA is TGCGCCAGCAGCCTACAGGGGTATGGGGCCAACGTCCTGACTTTC. The chain recombines TRBV5-1 with TRBJ2-6, with 7 positions matching TRBD1. This CDR3 is built from 15 residues. The germline CDR1 and CDR2 sequences are SGHRS and YFSETQ. Trimming removed 4 bases from V and 3 bases from J; junction bases left unmatched: 4.

This clone has more than one count but fewer than ten. J is TRBJ2-1 and V is TRBV2; tentative D call: TRBD2 (5 bases). V lost 10 bases, J lost 15 bases, and 28 bases lay in between. Per the germline V gene, CDR1 is SNHLY and CDR2 is FYNNEI. This CDR3 comprises 14 residues. The CDR3 bases are TGTGCCACCTCAGTGAAGTATAACGCGGGCTCTCGGTTCTTC. This encodes CATSVKYNAGSRFF.

The V and J genes are TRBV9 and TRBJ2-3; 10 bases fit TRBD2. Germline V CDR1 and CDR2: SGDLS, YYNGEE. The CDR3 is made up of 19 amino acids. J lost 1 base, V lost 0 bases, and 11 bases had no gene match. CDR3 in amino acids: CASSVVSSGRGRGTDTQYF. CDR3 nucleotides: TGTGCCAGCAGCGTAGTCTCTAGCGGGAGAGGACGGGGCACAGATACGCAGTATTTT.

The J gene is TRBJ1-2, the V gene TRBV27; a possible D gene is TRBD1 (6 bases). This CDR3 has 15 amino acids. Germline V gives CDR1 MNHEY, CDR2 SMNVEV (reference sequence). Trimming stripped 4 bases from V and 5 bases from J, with 17 bases between. The chain's CDR3 is CASSSSTGTTYGYTF. CDR3 bases: TGTGCCAGCAGTTCCTCGACAGGAACTACGTATGGCTACACCTTC.

The chain couples TRBV5-1 to TRBJ2-3; 8 nucleotides line up with TRBD1. CDR3 length equals 17 residues. J gave up 0 bases and V 3 bases, and 9 bases lay outside the gene matches. Looked up from germline, CDR1 is SGHRS and CDR2 is YFSETQ. The CDR3 spells CASSSRQGQASTDTQYF. The CDR3 DNA reads as TGCGCCAGCAGCTCCCGACAGGGACAGGCTAGCACAGATACGCAGTATTTT.

V and J are TRBV19 and TRBJ2-1; 8 bases are shared with TRBD2. Trimming took 5 bases from V and 5 from J; bases not matched to a gene: 8. Germline assignment: CDR1 LNHDA and CDR2 SQIVND (reference sequence). The CDR3 is made up of 15 amino acids. The CDR3 loop reads CASSPGLARDNEQFF. Here the CDR3 DNA reads TGTGCCAGTAGTCCTGGACTAGCCAGGGACAATGAGCAGTTCTTC.

This clone was detected a few times. The chain recombines TRBV14 with TRBJ1-2; the match to TRBD1 covers 8 bases. Trimming cost V 5 bases and J 4 bases; bases outside gene matches: 3. Germline CDR1 reads SGHDN; CDR2 reads FVKESK. This CDR3 is 13 amino acids long. CDR3 loop: CASSETGVYGYTF. The DNA for the CDR3 is TGTGCCAGCAGCGAGACAGGGGTCTATGGCTACACCTTC.

The chain uses TRBV29-1 and TRBJ1-1; 7 bases are shared with TRBD1. CDR3 length equals 15 residues. V trimming: 7 bases; J trimming: 1 base; junction bases outside the gene matches: 12. Per the germline V gene, CDR1 is SQVTM and CDR2 is ANQGSEA. CDR3 bases: TGCAGCGCGATCAAGGGGGCGGAATGGAACACTGAAGCTTTCTTT. Protein sequence: CSAIKGAEWNTEAFF.

The chain combines TRBV15 with TRBJ2-5; tentatively, D is TRBD1 (5 bases). V shed 3 bases and J shed 5 bases, with 19 bases lying between them. This CDR3 has 16 residues. The germline CDR1 and CDR2 sequences are LNHNV and YYDKDF (reference sequence). CDR3 nucleotide sequence: TGTGCCACCAGCAGTACCGCCGGACACCTGGGGGAGACCCAGTACTTC. This sequence encodes CATSSTAGHLGETQYF. Based on the CDR3 plus reference TRBV15 and TRBJ2-5, the full variable domain is DAMVIQNPRYQVTQFGKPVTLSCSQTLNHNVMYWYQQKSSQAPKLLFHYYDKDFNNEADTPDNFQSRRPNTSFCFLDIRSPGLGDTAMYLCATSSTAGHLGETQYFGPGTRLLVL.

V usage is TRBV7-8 and J usage is TRBJ2-7, with 8 bases aligning to TRBD1. Germline loops: CDR1 SGHVS, CDR2 FQNEAQ. Germline trimming cut 4 bases from V and 2 bases from J; bases unmatched to any gene: 13. This CDR3 has 17 amino acids. CDR3 protein: CASSSALTGTGPYEQYF. The CDR3 DNA sequence: TGTGCCAGCAGCTCCGCCCTTACCGGGACAGGACCCTACGAGCAGTACTTC.

This clone was seen a few times. The chain links TRBV25-1 to TRBJ1-4, with a possible D match to TRBD1 (5 bases). The CDR3 is 14 amino acids. Germline CDR1 is MGHDK and CDR2 is SYGVNS. V was trimmed by 3 bases and J by 8 bases, leaving 13 bases between them. CDR3 in DNA: TGTGCCAGCAGTGAGGCGACAGCAGTGGAAAAACTGTTTTTT. Its translation is CASSEATAVEKLFF.

The chain uses TRBV20-1 and TRBJ1-1; 7 positions agree with TRBD1. Germline V gene lookup returns CDR1 DFQATT and CDR2 SNEGSKA (reference sequence). CDR3 length equals 11 residues. Trimming cost V 6 bases and J 7 bases; bases outside gene matches: 5. The DNA of the CDR3 is TGCAGTGCCGACAGGGATTATGAAGCTTTCTTT. Translation: CSADRDYEAFF.